Each of the 14 T cell receptor beta chains below was sequenced from the same sample in a study of cytomegalovirus exposure and HLA in healthy donors. Primers included in the PCR were 60 Vbeta and 13 Jbeta primers. The method was immunoSEQ multiplex PCR; TCRdb's version includes in-frame clones alone and lacks a portion of them. This table holds roughly 140,000 clones, approximately 79% found once. The sample consisted of PBMCs. These TCRs come from a woman aged 40 to 50 in good health and CMV-seropositive.

CDR3 coding DNA: TGTGCCAGTAGTATAAGCCGTTTGAGCAATCAGCCCCAGCATTTT. Translating gives CASSISRLSNQPQHF. J is TRBJ1-5 and V is TRBV19; D is ambiguous. This CDR3 contains 15 residues. The V gene lost 2 bases and the J gene lost 1 base, with 9 bases spanning the gap. CDR1 is LNHDA and CDR2 is SQIVND in the germline V gene (reference sequence). Full variable domain (missing parts from reference TRBV19 and TRBJ1-5): DGGITQSPKYLFRKEGQNVTLSCEQNLNHDAMYWYRQDPGQGLRLIYYSQIVNDFQKGDIAEGYSVSREKKESFPLTVTSAQKNPTAFYLCASSISRLSNQPQHFGDGTRLSIL.

The rearrangement joins TRBV11-2 to TRBJ1-2; D not resolved. CDR3 length: 11 amino acids. V was trimmed by 5 bases and J by 8 bases, leaving 9 bases between them. The V gene's germline CDR1 is SGHAT and CDR2 FQNNGV. CDR3 residues: CASSLGRGYTF. The CDR3 coding sequence is TGTGCCAGCAGCCTAGGGAGGGGCTACACCTTC.

V gene TRBV11-2 combines with J gene TRBJ1-6, with TRBD1 as a possible D gene (5 bases). The ends were cut back, 2 bases at V and 5 bases at J, with 10 bases in the middle. The CDR3 spans 15 residues. Germline-derived CDR1 and CDR2 are SGHAT and FQNNGV. The CDR3 coding sequence is TGTGCCAGCAGCTTACAGGGTCCCGATAATTCACCCCTCCACTTT. It specifies CASSLQGPDNSPLHF. The complete variable domain, with remaining parts taken from reference TRBV11-2 and TRBJ1-6, reads EAGVAQSPRYKIIEKRQSVAFWCNPISGHATLYWYQQILGQGPKLLIQFQNNGVVDDSQLPKDRFSAERLKGVDSTLKIQPAKLEDSAVYLCASSLQGPDNSPLHFGNGTRLTVT.

The chain links TRBV6-1 to TRBJ2-5, with D unresolved. The J call may be faulty, since TRBJ2-7 better matches the DNA end. Germline V gene data show CDR1 as MNHNS and CDR2 as SASEGT. The CDR3 loop spans 14 amino acids. The CDR3 region is CASRTIRQSYEQYF. CDR3 bases: TGTGCCAGCAGGACAATACGGCAGTCCTACGAGCAGTACTTC.

CDR3 region: CAISEGDTSTDTQYF. The CDR3, as DNA: TGTGCCATCAGTGAAGGAGATACTAGCACAGATACGCAGTATTTT. The rearrangement links TRBV10-3 to TRBJ2-3; no reliable D call. The germline CDR1 and CDR2 sequences are ENHRY and SYGVKD. V shed 3 bases and J shed 0 bases, with 10 bases lying between them. CDR3 length: 15 amino acids.

The genes are TRBV5-4 and TRBJ1-1; D is uncertain. V was cut by 4 bases and J by 0 bases, with 4 bases left in between. Per germline, CDR1 SGHNT and CDR2 YYREEE (reference sequence). The CDR3 consists of 12 residues. The chain's CDR3 is CASSLMNTEAFF. CDR3 sequence (DNA): TGTGCCAGCAGCCTAATGAACACTGAAGCTTTCTTT. Supplemented by reference TRBV5-4 and TRBJ1-1, the full variable domain reads ETGVTQSPTHLIKTRGQQVTLRCSSQSGHNTVSWYQQALGQGPQFIFQYYREEENGRGNFPPRFSGLQFPNYSSELNVNALELDDSALYLCASSLMNTEAFFGQGTRLTVV.

V usage is TRBV27 and J usage is TRBJ1-6; D not resolved. The CDR3 has 14 amino acids. Deletions cut 4 bases from V and 4 bases from J, with 8 bases between. The germline V gene has CDR1 MNHEY and CDR2 SMNVEV (reference sequence). In DNA form, the CDR3 reads TGTGCCAGCAGTTCCACTAATTATAATTCACCCCTCCACTTT. Its protein is CASSSTNYNSPLHF.

The DNA of the CDR3 is TGTGCCAGCAGCTTGGCCGGACTAGGCGAGCAGTACTTC. Protein: CASSLAGLGEQYF. The chain carries TRBV7-6 and TRBJ2-5; TRBD2 agrees at 7 bases. The J call may be incorrect, as the DNA end agrees better with TRBJ2-7. The CDR3 contains 13 residues. The V gene's germline CDR1 is SGHVS and CDR2 FNYEAQ.

CDR3: CASSPGSNYGYTF. CDR3 nucleotide sequence: TGTGCCAGCAGTCCAGGGTCTAACTATGGCTACACCTTC. The chain is built from TRBV27 and TRBJ1-2, with a weak D call TRBD1 (5 bases). The V gene's germline CDR1 is MNHEY and CDR2 SMNVEV (reference sequence). The germline V and J ends were trimmed by 5 bases and 0 bases, with 7 bases remaining between them. The CDR3 length is 13 residues.

The chain uses TRBV30 and TRBJ1-2; perhaps TRBD1 as D (6 bases). The V gene lost 3 bases and the J gene lost 7 bases, with 18 bases spanning the gap. Germline-derived CDR1 and CDR2 are GTSNPN and SVGIG (reference sequence). The CDR3 is 14 amino acids. The CDR3 bases are TGTGCCTGGAGCCGGGACACCCCCCTTATTGGCTACACCTTC. This gives the protein CAWSRDTPLIGYTF.

The chain combines TRBV6-1 with TRBJ2-5; possibly TRBD2 for D (5 bases). Per the germline V gene, CDR1 is MNHNS and CDR2 is SASEGT. The CDR3 has 16 residues. Trimming left V 3 bases short and J 5 bases short, with 19 bases between. Written as DNA, the CDR3 is TGTGCCAGCAGTGACCAGGACTGGAGCTTTTGGGAGACCCAGTACTTC. Amino acid sequence: CASSDQDWSFWETQYF.

This clone has only one observation. This rearrangement joins TRBV28 to TRBJ1-1; D not resolved. CDR3 length: 13 amino acids. Per germline, CDR1 MDHEN and CDR2 SYDVKM. Trimming removed 6 bases from V and 1 base from J, with 9 bases in between. CDR3 residues: CASRSPGNTEAFF. In nucleotides, the CDR3 is TGTGCCAGCAGATCCCCGGGGAACACTGAAGCTTTCTTT.

This clone was found a few times. In DNA form, the CDR3 reads TGTGCCAGCAGTGAAATTCAGGGTTTGGCCCTCCACTTT. Its protein is CASSEIQGLALHF. This rearrangement joins TRBV6-5 to TRBJ1-6; D is perhaps TRBD1 (5 bases). V lost 5 bases and J lost 14, with 16 bases in between. The CDR3 is made up of 13 amino acids. Germline V gene data show CDR1 as MNHEY and CDR2 as SVGAGI.

This clone was picked up a small number of times. This chain joins TRBV7-3 and TRBJ2-2; 8 positions match TRBD2. This CDR3 has 14 residues. After removal of 4 bases from V and 4 bases from J, the junction contained 2 bases not matched to a gene. Germline V CDR1 and CDR2: SGHTA, FQGTGA. The CDR3 nucleotides read TGTGCCAGCAGCTCCGGGGGGGGCACCGGGGAGCTGTTTTTT. Translating gives CASSSGGGTGELFF.